This TCR beta chain was captured by sequencing in a study of blood T cell repertoires in COVID-19. The V end lost 7 bases, the J end lost 3 bases, and 12 bases lay between the germline ends. Per the germline V gene, CDR1 is LNHDA and CDR2 is SQIVND (reference sequence). This CDR3 spans 13 amino acids. Sequenced by immunoSEQ multiplex PCR; TCRdb stores in-frame clones only, minus some. Here the sample spans about 200,000 clones, about 90% being singletons. The rearrangement joins TRBV19 to TRBJ1-1, with D hard to call. Sequenced material: peripheral blood. The clonotype was recovered from a woman aged 45-65 years with acute or convalescent COVID-19. The CDR3 DNA reads as TGTGCCAGTACCCCCTTGGAGCACACTGAAGCTTTCTTT. This gives the protein CASTPLEHTEAFF.